Given below is one TCR beta chain in context. Antigen unknown. Per the germline V gene, CDR1 is SNHLY and CDR2 is FYNNEI. Trimming cost V 10 bases and J 0 bases; bases outside gene matches: 10. This CDR3 has 15 residues. The data belong to a study of CD8 T cells in Susac syndrome. Study-wide findings and caveats: It was acknowledged in the study that the number of individuals who were included in its TCR sequencing and HLA analysis was relatively small.

Reverse transcription used about 0.5 to 1 ug RNA and random hexamers. Across 54 Vbeta and 13 Jbeta, immunoSEQ multiplex PCR amplified TCR beta CDR3. TCRdb called the immunoSEQ multiplex PCR reads again in MiXCR, with one record for every CDR3 protein. The sample has roughly 70,000 distinct CDR3 sequences, roughly 95% seen once; the top ten hold 0.11%. Sequencing of TCR beta was carried out in blood CD8+ and CD4+ T cells. This TCR was sampled from a human donor with multiple sclerosis. V usage is TRBV2 and J usage is TRBJ2-3, with 7 bases matching TRBD2. Material: CD4+ T cells from PBMCs. The chain's CDR3 is CANTRGGDSTDTQYF. DNA for the CDR3: TGTGCCAATACGAGGGGAGGGGATAGCACAGATACGCAGTATTTT. The full variable domain, completed using reference TRBV2 and TRBJ2-3, is EPEVTQTPSHQVTQMGQEVILRCVPISNHLYFYWYRQILGQKVEFLVSFYNNEISEKSEIFDDQFSVERPDGSNFTLKIRSTKLEDSAMYFCANTRGGDSTDTQYFGPGTRLTVL.